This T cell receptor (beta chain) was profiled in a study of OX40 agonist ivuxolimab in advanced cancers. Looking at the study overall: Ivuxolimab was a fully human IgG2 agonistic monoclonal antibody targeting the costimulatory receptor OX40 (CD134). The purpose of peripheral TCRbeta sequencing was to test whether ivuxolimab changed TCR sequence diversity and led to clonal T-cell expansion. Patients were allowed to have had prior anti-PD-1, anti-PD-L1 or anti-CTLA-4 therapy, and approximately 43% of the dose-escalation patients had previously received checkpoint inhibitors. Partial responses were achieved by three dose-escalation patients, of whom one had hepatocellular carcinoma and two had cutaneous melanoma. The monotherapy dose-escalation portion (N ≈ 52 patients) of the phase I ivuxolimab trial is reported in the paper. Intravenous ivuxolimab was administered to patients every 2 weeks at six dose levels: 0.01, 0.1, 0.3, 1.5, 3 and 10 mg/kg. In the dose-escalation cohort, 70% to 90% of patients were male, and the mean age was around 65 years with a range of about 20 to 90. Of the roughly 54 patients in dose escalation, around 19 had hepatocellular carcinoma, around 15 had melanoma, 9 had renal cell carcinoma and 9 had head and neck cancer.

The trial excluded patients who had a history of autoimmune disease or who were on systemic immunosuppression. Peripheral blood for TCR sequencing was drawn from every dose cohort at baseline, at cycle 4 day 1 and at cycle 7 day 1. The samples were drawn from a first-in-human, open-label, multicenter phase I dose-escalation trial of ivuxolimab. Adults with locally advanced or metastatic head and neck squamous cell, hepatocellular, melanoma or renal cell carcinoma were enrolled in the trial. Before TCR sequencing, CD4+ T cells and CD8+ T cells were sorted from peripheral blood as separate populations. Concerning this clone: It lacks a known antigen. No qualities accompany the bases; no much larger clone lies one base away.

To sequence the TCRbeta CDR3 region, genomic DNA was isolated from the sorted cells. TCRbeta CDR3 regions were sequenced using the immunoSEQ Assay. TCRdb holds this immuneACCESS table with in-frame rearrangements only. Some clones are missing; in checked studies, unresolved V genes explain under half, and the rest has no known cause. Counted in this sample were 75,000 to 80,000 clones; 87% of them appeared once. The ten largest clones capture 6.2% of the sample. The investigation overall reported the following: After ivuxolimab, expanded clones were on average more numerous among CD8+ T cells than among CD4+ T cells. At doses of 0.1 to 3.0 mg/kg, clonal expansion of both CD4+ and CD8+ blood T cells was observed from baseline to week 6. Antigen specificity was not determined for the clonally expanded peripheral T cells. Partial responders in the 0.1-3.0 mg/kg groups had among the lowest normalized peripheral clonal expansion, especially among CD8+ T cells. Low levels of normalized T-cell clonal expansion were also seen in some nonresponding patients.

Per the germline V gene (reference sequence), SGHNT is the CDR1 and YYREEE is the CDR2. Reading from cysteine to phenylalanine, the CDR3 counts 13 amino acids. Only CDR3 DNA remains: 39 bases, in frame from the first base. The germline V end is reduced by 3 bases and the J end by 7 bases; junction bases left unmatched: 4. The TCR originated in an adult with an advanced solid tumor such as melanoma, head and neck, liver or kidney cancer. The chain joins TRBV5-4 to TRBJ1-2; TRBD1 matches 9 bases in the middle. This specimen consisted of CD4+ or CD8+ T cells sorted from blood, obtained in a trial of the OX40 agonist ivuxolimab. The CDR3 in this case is CASSYTGGVGYTF. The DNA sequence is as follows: TGTGCCAGCAGCTACACAGGGGGCGTTGGCTACACCTTC.